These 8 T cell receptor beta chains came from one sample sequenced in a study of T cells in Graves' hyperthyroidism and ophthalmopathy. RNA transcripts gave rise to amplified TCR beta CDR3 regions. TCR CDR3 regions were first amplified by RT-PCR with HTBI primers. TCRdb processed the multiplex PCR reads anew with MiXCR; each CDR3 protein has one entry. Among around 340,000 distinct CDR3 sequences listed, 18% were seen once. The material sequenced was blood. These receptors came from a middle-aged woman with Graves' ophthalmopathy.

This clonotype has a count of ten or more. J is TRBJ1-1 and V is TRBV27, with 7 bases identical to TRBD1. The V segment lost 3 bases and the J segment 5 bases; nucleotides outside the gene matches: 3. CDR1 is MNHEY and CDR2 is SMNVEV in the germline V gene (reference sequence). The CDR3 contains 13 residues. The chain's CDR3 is CASSFSGGTEAFF. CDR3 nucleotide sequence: TGTGCCAGCAGTTTTTCAGGGGGTACTGAAGCTTTCTTT.

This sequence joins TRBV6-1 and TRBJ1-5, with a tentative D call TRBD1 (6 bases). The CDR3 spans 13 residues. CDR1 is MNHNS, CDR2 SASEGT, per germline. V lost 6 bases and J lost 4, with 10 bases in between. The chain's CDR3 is CASRIGTNQPQHF. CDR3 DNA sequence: TGTGCCAGCAGAATCGGGACAAATCAGCCCCAGCATTTT.

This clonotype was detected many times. CDR3 residues: CASRGSEKYEQYF. CDR3 coding DNA: TGTGCCAGCAGGGGGTCCGAAAAATACGAGCAGTACTTC. J is TRBJ2-7 and V is TRBV27; no clear D. The germline CDR1 and CDR2 sequences are MNHEY and SMNVEV (reference sequence). V lost 6 bases, J lost 4 bases, and 13 bases lay in between. This CDR3 is 13 amino acids long.

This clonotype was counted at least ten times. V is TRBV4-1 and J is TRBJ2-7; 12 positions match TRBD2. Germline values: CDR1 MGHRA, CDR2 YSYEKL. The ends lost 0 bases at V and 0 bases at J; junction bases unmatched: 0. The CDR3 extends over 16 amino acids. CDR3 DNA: TGCGCCAGCAGCCAAGAGGGACTAGCGGGCTCCTACGAGCAGTACTTC. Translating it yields CASSQEGLAGSYEQYF.

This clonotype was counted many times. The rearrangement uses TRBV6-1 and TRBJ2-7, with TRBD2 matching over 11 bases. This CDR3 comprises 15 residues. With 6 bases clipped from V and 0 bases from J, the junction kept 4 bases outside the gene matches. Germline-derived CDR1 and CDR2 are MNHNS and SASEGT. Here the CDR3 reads CASRITSGSSYEQYF. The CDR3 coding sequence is TGTGCCAGCAGAATAACTAGCGGGAGCTCCTACGAGCAGTACTTC.

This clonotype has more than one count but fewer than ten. The CDR3 sequence: CASIFLRESADTQYF. The CDR3 bases are TGTGCCAGCATCTTCCTCCGGGAGAGCGCAGATACGCAGTATTTT. This chain uses TRBV13 with TRBJ2-3, with D tentatively TRBD2 (6 bases). Germline V lookup: CDR1 PRHDT, CDR2 FYEKMQ (reference sequence). V was cut by 7 bases and J by 4 bases, with 18 bases left in between. The CDR3 extends over 15 amino acids. Drawing the rest from reference TRBV13 and TRBJ2-3, the complete variable domain is AAGVIQSPRHLIKEKRETATLKCYPIPRHDTVYWYQQGPGQDPQFLISFYEKMQSDKGSIPDRFSAQQFSDYHSELNMSSLELGDSALYFCASIFLRESADTQYFGPGTRLTVL.

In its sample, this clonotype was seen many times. CDR3 protein: CASSLAETLYEQYF. The CDR3 DNA follows: TGTGCCAGCAGCTTAGCGGAGACTCTCTACGAGCAGTACTTC. The rearrangement uses TRBV7-9 and TRBJ2-7; no clear D gene. The V gene lost 0 bases and the J gene lost 3 bases, with 9 bases spanning the gap. The V gene's germline CDR1 is SEHNR and CDR2 FQNEAQ (reference sequence). The CDR3 sequence is 14 residues long.

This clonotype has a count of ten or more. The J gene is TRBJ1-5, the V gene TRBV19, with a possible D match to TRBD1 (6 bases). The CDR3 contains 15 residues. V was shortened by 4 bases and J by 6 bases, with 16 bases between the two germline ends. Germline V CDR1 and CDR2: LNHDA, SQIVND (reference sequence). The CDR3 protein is CASSTSSGTLQPQHF. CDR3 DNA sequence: TGTGCCAGTAGTACCAGCTCCGGGACACTTCAGCCCCAGCATTTT.